Described below is a single TCR beta chain sequence and its context. Its antigen is unidentified. The data were obtained in a study of radiotherapy plus CTLA-4 blockade in lung cancer. Study-level information: There were objective responses in around 18% of patients, and 30% to 35% had disease control.

Repertoires were generated with immunoSEQ multiplex PCR, while TCRdb's copy carries only in-frame clones and drops some. The sample contains more than 90,000 clones, roughly 80% of which appear only once. General study findings and limits: TCR clones of tumor origin grew in blood after radiotherapy plus ipilimumab. Reports state that early shifts in blood T cell clones, with interferon-beta, best predicted response.

CDR1 and CDR2 from the germline V gene are SGHKS and YYEKEE (reference sequence). V lost 0 bases, J lost 0 bases, and 6 bases lay in between. The CDR3 runs to 14 residues. V is TRBV5-5 and J is TRBJ1-1; possible D gene TRBD1, 5 bases. The sequence was collected from a human donor with non-small cell lung cancer who had a partial response to radiotherapy plus ipilimumab. The specimen was peripheral blood, collected from a patient treated with radiotherapy plus ipilimumab. CDR3 bases: TGTGCCAGCAGCTTGGGGGGCTTGAACACTGAAGCTTTCTTT. It encodes CASSLGGLNTEAFF.